The 8 T cell receptor beta chains presented below share a single source sample, sequenced in a study of control samples from healthy donors and cancer patients. Method: immunoSEQ multiplex PCR; TCRdb's copy keeps in-frame clones and lacks some. The sample consists of approximately 54,000 clones, about 88% of them appearing once. The sample taken for sequencing was PBMCs. The source is a man between 45 and 60 years old with head and neck cancer.

This clone appeared a few times. The V call is TRBV11-2, the J call TRBJ1-5, with D tentatively TRBD1 (6 bases). V was clipped by 5 bases and J by 4 bases, with 21 bases between them. Germline loops: CDR1 SGHAT, CDR2 FQNNGV. The CDR3 has 17 residues. The CDR3 sequence: CASSQGLGHTQNQPQHF. Written as DNA, the CDR3 is TGTGCCAGCAGCCAAGGTCTGGGACACACGCAGAATCAGCCCCAGCATTTT.

This clone was seen more than once but under ten times. This chain uses TRBV11-3 with TRBJ2-3; 8 positions agree with TRBD2. The V and J ends lost 5 bases and 0 bases, in that order; junction bases with no gene match: 7. This CDR3 region has 16 residues. Germline lookup yields CDR1 SGHNT and CDR2 YENEEA. Here the CDR3 DNA reads TGTGCCAGCAGCCCGGGGGGGGCCGGGAGCACAGATACGCAGTATTTT. It codes for CASSPGGAGSTDTQYF.

This sequence joins TRBV7-9 and TRBJ2-7; perhaps TRBD2 as D (6 bases). The CDR3 is made up of 14 amino acids. V was trimmed by 5 bases and J by 0 bases, leaving 11 bases between them. Germline V gives CDR1 SEHNR, CDR2 FQNEAQ (reference sequence). The CDR3 protein is CASSPRDGSYEQYF. The DNA for the CDR3 is TGTGCCAGCAGCCCGCGGGACGGCTCCTACGAGCAGTACTTC.

This clone occurred a few times. The chain combines TRBV12-3 or TRBV12-4 with TRBJ1-5, with 8 bases aligning to TRBD1. The CDR3 length is 13 residues. Germline trimming cut 6 bases from V and 5 bases from J; bases unmatched to any gene: 3. CDR3 in DNA: TGTGCCAGCAGCGAACAGGGGGATCAGCCCCAGCATTTT. This codes for CASSEQGDQPQHF.

This rearrangement joins TRBV27 to TRBJ2-2; either TRBD1 or TRBD2 may supply D (5 bases each). From germline, CDR1 is MNHEY and CDR2 SMNVEV (reference sequence). V shed 0 bases and J shed 1 base, with 15 bases lying between them. The CDR3 covers 18 residues. In DNA, the CDR3 is TGTGCCAGCAGTTTATCACTTCGAGGGGCGTTGAACACCGGGGAGCTGTTTTTT. Translated: CASSLSLRGALNTGELFF.

This clone was observed once. The J gene is TRBJ1-1, the V gene TRBV29-1, with D maybe TRBD1 (6 bases). This CDR3 has 12 residues. Looked up from germline, CDR1 is SQVTM and CDR2 is ANQGSEA. V gave up 4 bases and J gave up 4 bases, with 10 bases separating them. The CDR3 spells CSVARQATEAFF. The CDR3 DNA follows: TGCAGCGTTGCTCGACAGGCCACTGAAGCTTTCTTT.

This clone was observed once. The CDR3 loop reads CASGLVRLRGASGSYEQYF. The DNA of the CDR3 is TGTGCTAGTGGTTTGGTCCGTCTCCGGGGGGCGAGTGGTTCCTACGAGCAGTACTTC. The genes are TRBV12-5 and TRBJ2-7; possible D gene TRBD2, 7 bases. Trimming took off 0 bases at V and 1 base at J, with 22 bases between the two ends. The CDR3 consists of 19 residues. CDR1 is LGHNT, CDR2 FRNRAP, per germline.

The rearrangement links TRBV7-2 to TRBJ1-6; perhaps TRBD1 as D (5 bases). CDR1 is SGHTA and CDR2 is FQGNSA in the germline V gene. The CDR3 has 15 amino acids. Trimming shortened V by 2 bases and J by 6 bases, and 11 bases separated the two germline ends. DNA for the CDR3: TGTGCCAGCAGCTTACCCCTGGGGGTTAATTCACCCCTCCACTTT. Protein: CASSLPLGVNSPLHF.